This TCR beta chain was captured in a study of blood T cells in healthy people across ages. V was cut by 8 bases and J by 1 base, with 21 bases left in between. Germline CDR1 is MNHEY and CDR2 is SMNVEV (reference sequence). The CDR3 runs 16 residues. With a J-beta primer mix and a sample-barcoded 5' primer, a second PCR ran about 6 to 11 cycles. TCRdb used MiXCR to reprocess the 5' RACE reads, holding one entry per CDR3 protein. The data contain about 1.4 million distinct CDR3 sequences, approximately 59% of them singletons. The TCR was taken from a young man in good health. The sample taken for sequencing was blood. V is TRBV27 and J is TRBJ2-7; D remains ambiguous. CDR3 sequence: CASYPLERLGSYEQYF. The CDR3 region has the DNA TGTGCCAGCTATCCTCTGGAGAGGCTGGGTTCCTACGAGCAGTACTTC.